This TCR beta chain was recovered during a study of blood T cells in healthy people across ages. Study-level findings and limits: A strong correlation was seen between TCR beta diversity and naive T cell percentage.

The table lists this clonotype with a few counts. Its antigen is not known. Next came a second PCR, run for 7 to 11 cycles, which used a sample-barcoded 5' primer along with a J-beta primer mix. TCRdb reprocessed the 5' RACE reads via MiXCR and lists one record per CDR3 protein. The sample shows 1.5 million to 1.8 million distinct CDR3 sequences, 42% of them seen only once. This CDR3 comprises 11 residues. Trimming took 5 bases from V and 12 from J; bases not matched to a gene: 4. Germline V gene sequence: CDR1 SQVTM, CDR2 ANQGSEA. Each individual donor underwent a draw of approximately 9.8 milliliters of peripheral blood. Per-sample yields of isolated PBMCs were at least 6 million.

The chain links TRBV29-1 to TRBJ2-1, with 10 nucleotides matching TRBD2. This receptor was identified in a woman under 30 in good health. The sequenced material came from blood. CDR3 protein: CSVQPSGRQFF. CDR3 nucleotides: TGCAGCGTTCAACCTAGCGGGAGGCAGTTCTTC.